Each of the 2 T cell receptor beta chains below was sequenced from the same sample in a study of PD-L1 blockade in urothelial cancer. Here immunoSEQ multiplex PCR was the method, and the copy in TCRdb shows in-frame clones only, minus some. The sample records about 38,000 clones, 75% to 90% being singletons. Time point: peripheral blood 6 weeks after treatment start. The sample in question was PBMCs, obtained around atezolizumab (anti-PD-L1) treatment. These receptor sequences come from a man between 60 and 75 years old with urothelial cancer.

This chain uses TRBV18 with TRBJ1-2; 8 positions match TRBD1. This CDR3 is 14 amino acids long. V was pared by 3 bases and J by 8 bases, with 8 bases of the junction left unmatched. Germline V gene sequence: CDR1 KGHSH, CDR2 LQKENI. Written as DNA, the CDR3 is TGTGCCAGCTCACCCGGACAGGGCCTCGGCGGCTACACCTTC. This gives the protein CASSPGQGLGGYTF.

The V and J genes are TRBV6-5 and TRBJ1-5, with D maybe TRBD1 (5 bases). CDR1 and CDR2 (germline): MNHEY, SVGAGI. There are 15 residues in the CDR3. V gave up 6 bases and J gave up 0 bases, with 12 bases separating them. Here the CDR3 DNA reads TGTGCCAGCAGCCGCACAGGAGCTAGCAATCAGCCCCAGCATTTT. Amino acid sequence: CASSRTGASNQPQHF.